The rows below give T cell receptor beta chains drawn from one sample of a study of beta chain features in type 1 diabetes. Profiled with immunoSEQ multiplex PCR; TCRdb holds only in-frame clones, not every one. Of 300,000 to 350,000 clones listed, less than 10% are singletons. The sample taken for sequencing was central memory CD4+ T cells from blood. Receptors were obtained from a woman between 18 and 29 years old in good health. CDR3s include the opening cysteine and the closing phenylalanine or tryptophan. A D gene is named only where the DNA matches it firmly. The size field is filled for only some rows; it gives once, few, many or a size class.

V gene,J gene,D gene,clone size,CDR3 protein,CDR3 DNA
TRBV6-1,TRBJ2-5,TRBD1,few,CASSAHRGETQYF,TGTGCCAGCAGTGCACACAGGGGAGAGACCCAGTACTTC
TRBV5-1,TRBJ2-3,NA,NA,CASSLYLGTTDTQYF,TGCGCCAGCAGCTTGTATCTCGGGACCACAGATACGCAGTATTTT
TRBV9,TRBJ2-1,TRBD2,NA,CASSVLAGKDEQFF,TGTGCCAGCAGCGTACTAGCGGGAAAGGATGAGCAGTTCTTC
TRBV5-6,TRBJ2-3,NA,few,CASTKDGTTDTQYF,TGTGCCAGCACCAAGGACGGAACCACAGATACGCAGTATTTT
TRBV5-5,TRBJ2-2,TRBD1,NA,CASSLGQGKDGELFF,TGTGCCAGCAGCTTGGGACAGGGGAAGGACGGGGAGCTGTTTTTT
TRBV2,TRBJ2-6,NA,NA,CASEEDRHSGANVLTF,TGTGCCAGCGAGGAGGACAGACACTCTGGGGCCAACGTCCTGACTTTC
TRBV9,TRBJ2-1,NA,few,CASSRQGGSYNEQFF,TGTGCCTCTAGTCGACAGGGAGGGTCCTACAATGAGCAGTTCTTC
TRBV7-3,TRBJ2-1,TRBD2,NA,CASSLMGTSDEQFF,TGTGCCAGCAGCTTAATGGGGACTAGCGATGAGCAGTTCTTC
TRBV6-6,TRBJ1-2,NA,NA,CASTSPGVRPLYGYTF,TGTGCCAGCACCTCGCCCGGAGTACGACCACTCTATGGCTACACCTTC
TRBV7-8,TRBJ2-7,TRBD2,NA,CASSPLGLGDSYEQYF,TGTGCCAGCAGCCCCCTGGGACTAGGGGATTCCTACGAGCAGTACTTC
TRBV5-4,TRBJ2-7,NA,few,CASSFGLEYEQYF,TGTGCCAGCAGCTTCGGGCTAGAGTACGAGCAGTACTTC
TRBV5-1,TRBJ2-3,TRBD2,NA,CASSSTTSGSTDTQYF,TGCGCCAGCAGCTCGACGACTAGCGGAAGCACAGATACGCAGTATTTT
TRBV10-3,TRBJ2-1,TRBD2,few,CAISDLAGGRGDEQFF,TGTGCCATCAGTGATCTAGCGGGAGGGCGTGGGGATGAGCAGTTCTTC
TRBV11-2,TRBJ2-1,TRBD2,NA,CASSLGDPGGNEQFF,TGTGCCAGCAGCTTGGGGGATCCGGGAGGGAATGAGCAGTTCTTC
TRBV28,TRBJ1-1,NA,NA,CASTFGGGTEAFF,TGTGCCAGCACTTTCGGGGGAGGCACTGAAGCTTTCTTT
TRBV7-9,TRBJ2-3,NA,NA,CASSFRGSDTQYF,TGTGCCAGCAGCTTTAGGGGTAGCGATACGCAGTATTTT
TRBV28,TRBJ2-4,NA,NA,CASSLAGVYNIQYF,TGTGCCAGCAGTTTAGCGGGTGTTTATAACATTCAGTACTTC
TRBV27,TRBJ2-7,TRBD2,few,CASSFRTSRRGEQYF,TGTGCCAGCAGTTTCCGGACTAGCAGGAGAGGGGAGCAGTACTTC
TRBV10-3,TRBJ2-2,NA,few,CAHGGGTGELFF,TGTGCGCATGGAGGCGGCACCGGGGAGCTGTTTTTT
TRBV5-1,TRBJ2-7,TRBD1,NA,CASSPMGQGSGGEQYF,TGCGCCAGCAGCCCCATGGGACAGGGATCAGGAGGCGAGCAGTACTTC